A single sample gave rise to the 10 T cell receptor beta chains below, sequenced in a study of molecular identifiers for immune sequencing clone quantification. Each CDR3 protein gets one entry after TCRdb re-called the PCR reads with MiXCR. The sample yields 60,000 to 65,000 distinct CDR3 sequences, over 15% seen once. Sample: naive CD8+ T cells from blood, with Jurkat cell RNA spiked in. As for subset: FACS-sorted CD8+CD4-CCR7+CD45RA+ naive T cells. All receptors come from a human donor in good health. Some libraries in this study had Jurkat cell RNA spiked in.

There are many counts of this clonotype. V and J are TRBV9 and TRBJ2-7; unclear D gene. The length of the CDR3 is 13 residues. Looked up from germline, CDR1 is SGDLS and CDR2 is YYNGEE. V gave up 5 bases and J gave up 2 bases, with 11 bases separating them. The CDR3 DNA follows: TGTGCCAGCAGTCCTTCGGGTACCTACGAGCAGTACTTC. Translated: CASSPSGTYEQYF. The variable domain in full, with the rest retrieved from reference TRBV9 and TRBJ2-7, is DSGVTQTPKHLITATGQRVTLRCSPRSGDLSVYWYQQSLDQGLQFLIQYYNGEERAKGNILERFSAQQFPDLHSELNLSSLELGDSALYFCASSPSGTYEQYFGPGTRLTVT.

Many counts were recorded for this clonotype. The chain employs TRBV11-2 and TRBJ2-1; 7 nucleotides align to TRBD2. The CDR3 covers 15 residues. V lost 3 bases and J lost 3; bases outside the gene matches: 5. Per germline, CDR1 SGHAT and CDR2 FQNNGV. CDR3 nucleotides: TGTGCCAGCAGCTTGATGTGGGAGGGCTACAATGAGCAGTTCTTC. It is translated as CASSLMWEGYNEQFF.

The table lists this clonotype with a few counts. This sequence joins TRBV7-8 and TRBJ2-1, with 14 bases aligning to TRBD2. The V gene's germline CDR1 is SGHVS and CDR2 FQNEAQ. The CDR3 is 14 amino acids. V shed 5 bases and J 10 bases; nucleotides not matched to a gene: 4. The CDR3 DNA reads TGTGCCAGCAGCCAGGGACTAGCGGGAGTAGAGCAGTTCTTC. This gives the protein CASSQGLAGVEQFF.

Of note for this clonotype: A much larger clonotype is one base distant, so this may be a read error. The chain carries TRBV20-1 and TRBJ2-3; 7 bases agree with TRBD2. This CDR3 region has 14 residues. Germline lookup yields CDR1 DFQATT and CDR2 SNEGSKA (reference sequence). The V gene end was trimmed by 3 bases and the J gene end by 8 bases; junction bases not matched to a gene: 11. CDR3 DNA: TGCAGTGCTAGGTCACAACTAGCGCTAGGTACGCAGTATTTT. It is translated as CSARSQLALGTQYF.

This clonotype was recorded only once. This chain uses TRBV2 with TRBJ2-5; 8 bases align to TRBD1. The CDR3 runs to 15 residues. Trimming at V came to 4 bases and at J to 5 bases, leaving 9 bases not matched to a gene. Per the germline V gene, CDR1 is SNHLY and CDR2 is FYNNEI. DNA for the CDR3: TGTGCCAGCAGTGCAGTCTCAGGGGGCCGTGAGACCCAGTACTTC. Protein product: CASSAVSGGRETQYF.

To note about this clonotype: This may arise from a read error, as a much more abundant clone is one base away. In DNA, the CDR3 is TGTGCCAGCACTATGTCGCTCGGGGACCAAGAGACCCAGTACTTC. Translated: CASTMSLGDQETQYF. This chain connects TRBV27 to TRBJ2-5; tentatively, D is TRBD2 (5 bases). Germline V gene lookup returns CDR1 MNHEY and CDR2 SMNVEV (reference sequence). The V end was cut by 7 bases, the J end by 0 bases, with 15 bases between. CDR3 length equals 15 residues.

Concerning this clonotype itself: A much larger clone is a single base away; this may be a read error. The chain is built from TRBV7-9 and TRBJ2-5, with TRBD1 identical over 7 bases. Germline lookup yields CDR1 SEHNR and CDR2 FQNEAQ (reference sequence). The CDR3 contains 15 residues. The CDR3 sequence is CVSSLGQGDQETQYF. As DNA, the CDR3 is TGTGTCAGCAGCTTAGGCCAGGGGGACCAAGAGACCCAGTACTTC.

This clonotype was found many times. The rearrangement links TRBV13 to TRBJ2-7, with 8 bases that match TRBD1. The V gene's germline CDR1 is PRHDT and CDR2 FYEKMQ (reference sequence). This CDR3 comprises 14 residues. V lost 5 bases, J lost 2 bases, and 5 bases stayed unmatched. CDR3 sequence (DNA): TGTGCCAGCAGCCCAAGGGACAGGACCTACGAGCAGTACTTC. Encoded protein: CASSPRDRTYEQYF. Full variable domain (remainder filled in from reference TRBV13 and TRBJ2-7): AAGVIQSPRHLIKEKRETATLKCYPIPRHDTVYWYQQGPGQDPQFLISFYEKMQSDKGSIPDRFSAQQFSDYHSELNMSSLELGDSALYFCASSPRDRTYEQYFGPGTRLTVT.

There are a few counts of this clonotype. CDR3 in DNA: TGTGCCAGCAGTCCCGTTTACAATGAGCAGTTCTTC. Its translation: CASSPVYNEQFF. The chain combines TRBV28 with TRBJ2-1; D remains unclear. The CDR3 has 12 amino acids. With 5 bases removed from V and 4 bases from J, the gap between germline ends came to 6 bases. Germline loops: CDR1 MDHEN, CDR2 SYDVKM. Filled out from reference TRBV28 and TRBJ2-1, the complete variable domain reads DVKVTQSSRYLVKRTGEKVFLECVQDMDHENMFWYRQDPGLGLRLIYFSYDVKMKEKGDIPEGYSVSREKKERFSLILESASTNQTSMYLCASSPVYNEQFFGPGTRLTVL.

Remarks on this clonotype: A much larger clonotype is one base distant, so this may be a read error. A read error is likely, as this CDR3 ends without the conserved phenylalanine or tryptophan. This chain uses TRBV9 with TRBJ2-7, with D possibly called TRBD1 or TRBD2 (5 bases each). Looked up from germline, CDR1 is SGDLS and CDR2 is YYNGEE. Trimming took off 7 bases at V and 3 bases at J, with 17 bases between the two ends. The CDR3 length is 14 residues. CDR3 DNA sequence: TGTGCCAGCGGGACCGGGACGGTTAGCTACGAGCAGTACTCC. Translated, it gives CASGTGTVSYEQYS.